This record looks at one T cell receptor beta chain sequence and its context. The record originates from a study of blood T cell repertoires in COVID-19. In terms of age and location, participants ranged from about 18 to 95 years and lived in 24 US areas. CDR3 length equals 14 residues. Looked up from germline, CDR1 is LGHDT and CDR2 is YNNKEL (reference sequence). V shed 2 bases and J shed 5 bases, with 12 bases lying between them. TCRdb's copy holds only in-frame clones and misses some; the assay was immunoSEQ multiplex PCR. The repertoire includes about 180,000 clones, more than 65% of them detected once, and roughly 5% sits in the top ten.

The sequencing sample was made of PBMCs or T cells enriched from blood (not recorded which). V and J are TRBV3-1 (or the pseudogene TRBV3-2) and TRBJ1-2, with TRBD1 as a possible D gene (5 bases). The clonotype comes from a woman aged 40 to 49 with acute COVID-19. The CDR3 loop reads CASSQMAGLYGYTF. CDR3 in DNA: TGTGCCAGCAGCCAAATGGCAGGGCTATATGGCTACACCTTC.